This TCR beta chain was sequenced in a study of CD8+ T cells in alopecia areata listed by TCRdb under 2018. Broadly, across the study: The study used high-throughput TCRbeta sequencing to examine T cell clonal expansion in alopecia areata, in both the C3H/HeJ mouse model and human patients. Clonality in the scalp was compared among normal scalp (n=4), patchy alopecia areata scalp (n=8), and alopecia totalis/universalis scalp (n=8). RNA came from the PAXgene miRNA kit for fixed scalp, the miRNeasy kit for PBMCs, and the RNeasy kit for mouse skin. TCRbeta CDR3 regions were amplified by immunoSEQ multiplex PCR with 35 Vbeta forward and 13 Jbeta reverse primers. On the human side, TCRbeta sequencing was run on scalp tissue and on sorted CD4+ and CD8+ peripheral blood T cells from healthy controls and from alopecia areata patients with either patchy or totalis/universalis disease. What the research found in general, with its limitations: TCR sequences shared between patients were less clear than in mice, possibly partly because of HLA diversity in the patient population. Compared with normal scalp, lesional scalp, particularly in alopecia totalis/universalis, had higher clonality and more expanded CD8+ clones, which suggests antigenic drive. Scalp TCR repertoire analysis is complicated because resident alphabeta T cells in normal human skin are also sequenced, whereas mouse skin is dominated by gammadelta T cells.

The library relied on the immunoSEQ multiplex PCR assay. RNA was extracted from all samples and reverse transcribed into cDNA, which served as template for TCR sequencing. SuperScript III was used to make first-strand cDNA, primed with a 2:1 mix of oligo-dT and random hexamers. Amplification bias was assessed with a synthetic immune receptor repertoire, and residual bias was removed computationally. Processing in the source paper ran as follows. Raw reads were preprocessed to remove errors, and CDR3 was defined according to IMGT conventions as the region from the conserved cysteine to phenylalanine. Clonality was calculated as 1 minus Shannon entropy normalized by log2 of the number of productive unique TCRs. Whether scalp clones were CD4 or CD8 was inferred by matching scalp TCRbeta sequences against CD4 and CD8 repertoires sorted from blood. TCRdb carries this immuneACCESS record with in-frame sequences only. Its versions omit some clonotypes, under half of them owing to an unresolved V gene in the studies checked, with the rest unexplained. That table is the source of V, J and clone size, and D and trimming were worked out from the DNA. Counted in this sample were 95,000 to 120,000 clones; roughly 64% of them appeared once. In total, the top ten clones hold 20% to 25% of the sample.

Only a few counts were recorded for this clone. There is no known antigen for this receptor. The record has no base qualities; no much larger clone is one base away. From a lookup of the germline V gene, CDR1 and CDR2 are ENHRY and SYGVKD. The V and J ends are trimmed by 2 bases and 9 bases, leaving 11 bases between them. The CDR3 has 13 amino acids, counting the end cysteine and phenylalanine. Just CDR3 DNA is preserved here, 39 bases in frame from base 1. PBMCs were isolated by density centrifugation and stained for CD3, CD4 and CD8, and CD4+ and CD8+ T cells were sorted on a FACSAria. Unaffected controls provided scalp biopsies and blood samples.

The specimen sequenced was CD8+ T cells sorted from blood. The sequence came from a human donor in good health. The V and J segments used are TRBV10-3 and TRBJ2-1; the D gene remains uncertain. CDR3 protein: CAISEEGFGEQFF. The bases are TGTGCCATCAGTGAGGAAGGGTTTGGTGAGCAGTTCTTC.